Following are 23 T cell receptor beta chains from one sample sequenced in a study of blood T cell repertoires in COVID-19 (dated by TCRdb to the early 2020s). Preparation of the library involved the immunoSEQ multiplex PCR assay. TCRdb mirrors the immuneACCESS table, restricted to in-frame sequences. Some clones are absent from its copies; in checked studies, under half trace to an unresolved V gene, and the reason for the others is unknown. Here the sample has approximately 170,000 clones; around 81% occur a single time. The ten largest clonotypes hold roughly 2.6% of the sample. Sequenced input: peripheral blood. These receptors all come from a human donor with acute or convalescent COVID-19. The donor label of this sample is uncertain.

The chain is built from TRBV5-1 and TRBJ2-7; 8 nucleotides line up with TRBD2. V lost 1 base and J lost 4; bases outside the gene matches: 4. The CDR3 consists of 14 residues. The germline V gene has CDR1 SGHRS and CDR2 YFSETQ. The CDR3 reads CASSLTSGSYEQYF. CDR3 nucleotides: TGCGCCAGCAGCTTGACTAGCGGATCTTACGAGCAGTACTTC.

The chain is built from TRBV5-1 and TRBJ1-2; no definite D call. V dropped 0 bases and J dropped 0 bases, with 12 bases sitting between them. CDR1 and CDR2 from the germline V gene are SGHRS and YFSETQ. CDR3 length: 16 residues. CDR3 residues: CASSLGRGLANYGYTF. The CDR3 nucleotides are TGCGCCAGCAGCTTGGGTAGAGGGTTGGCTAACTATGGCTACACCTTC.

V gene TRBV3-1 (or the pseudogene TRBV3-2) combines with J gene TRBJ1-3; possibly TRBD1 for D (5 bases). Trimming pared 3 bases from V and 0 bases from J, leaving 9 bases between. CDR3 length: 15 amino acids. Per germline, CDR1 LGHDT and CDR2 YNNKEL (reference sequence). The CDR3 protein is CASSQTATSGNTIYF. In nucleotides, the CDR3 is TGTGCCAGCAGCCAGACAGCGACCTCTGGAAACACCATATATTTT.

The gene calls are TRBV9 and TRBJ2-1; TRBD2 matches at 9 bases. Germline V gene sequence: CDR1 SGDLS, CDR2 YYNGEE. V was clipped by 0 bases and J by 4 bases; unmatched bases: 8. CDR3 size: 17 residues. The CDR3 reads CASSVDPLAGAYNEQFF. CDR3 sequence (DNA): TGTGCCAGCAGCGTAGATCCCTTAGCGGGGGCTTACAATGAGCAGTTCTTC.

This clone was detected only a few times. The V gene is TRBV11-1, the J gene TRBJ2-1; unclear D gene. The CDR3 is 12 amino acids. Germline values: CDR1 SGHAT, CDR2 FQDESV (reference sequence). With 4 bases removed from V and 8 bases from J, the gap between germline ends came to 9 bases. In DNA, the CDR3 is TGTGCCAGCAGCTCGTCGGTCCATGAGCAGTTCTTC. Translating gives CASSSSVHEQFF.

The CDR3 loop reads CASGLGGQESYEQYF. The CDR3 region has the DNA TGTGCTAGTGGTTTGGGGGGACAGGAATCCTACGAGCAGTACTTC. The V gene is TRBV12-5, the J gene TRBJ2-7; 8 positions match TRBD1. V gave up 1 base and J gave up 1 base; unmatched junction bases: 3. This CDR3 comprises 15 residues. The germline CDR1 and CDR2 sequences are LGHNT and FRNRAP.

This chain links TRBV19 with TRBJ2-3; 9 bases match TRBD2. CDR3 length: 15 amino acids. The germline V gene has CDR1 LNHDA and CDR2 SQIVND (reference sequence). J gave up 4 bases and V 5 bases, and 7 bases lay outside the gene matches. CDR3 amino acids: CASSYVSGGSDTQYF. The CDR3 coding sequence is TGTGCCAGTAGTTATGTTAGCGGGGGTTCAGATACGCAGTATTTT.

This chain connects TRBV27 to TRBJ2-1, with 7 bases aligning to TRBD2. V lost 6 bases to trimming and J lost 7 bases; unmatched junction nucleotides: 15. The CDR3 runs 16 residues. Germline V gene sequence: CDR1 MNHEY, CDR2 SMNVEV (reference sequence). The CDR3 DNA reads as TGTGCCAGCAGGAGCTATATGGACCAGCGGGGAAATGAGCAGTTCTTC. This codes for CASRSYMDQRGNEQFF.

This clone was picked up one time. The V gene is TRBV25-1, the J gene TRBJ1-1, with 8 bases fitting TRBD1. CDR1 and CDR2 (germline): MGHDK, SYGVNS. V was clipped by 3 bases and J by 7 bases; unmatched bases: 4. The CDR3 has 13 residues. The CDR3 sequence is CASSEPTGVEAFF. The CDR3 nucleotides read TGTGCCAGCAGTGAGCCGACAGGGGTTGAAGCTTTCTTT.

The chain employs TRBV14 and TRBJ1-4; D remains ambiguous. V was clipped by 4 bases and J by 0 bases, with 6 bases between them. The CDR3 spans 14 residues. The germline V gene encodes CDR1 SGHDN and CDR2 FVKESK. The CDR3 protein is CASSRVTTNEKLFF. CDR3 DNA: TGTGCCAGCAGCCGAGTTACAACTAATGAAAAACTGTTTTTT.

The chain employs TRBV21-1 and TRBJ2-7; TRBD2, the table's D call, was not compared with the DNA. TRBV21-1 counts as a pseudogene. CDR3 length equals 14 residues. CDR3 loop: CASSSYESPYEQYF. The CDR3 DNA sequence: TGTGCCAGCAGCTCCTATGAAAGCCCTTACGAGCAGTACTTC.

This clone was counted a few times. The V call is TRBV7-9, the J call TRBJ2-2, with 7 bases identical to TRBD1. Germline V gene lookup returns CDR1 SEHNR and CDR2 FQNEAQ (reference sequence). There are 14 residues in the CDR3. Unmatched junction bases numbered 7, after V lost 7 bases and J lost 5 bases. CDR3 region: CASNRDSRTGELFF. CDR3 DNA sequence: TGTGCCAGCAACCGGGACAGTAGGACCGGGGAGCTGTTTTTT.

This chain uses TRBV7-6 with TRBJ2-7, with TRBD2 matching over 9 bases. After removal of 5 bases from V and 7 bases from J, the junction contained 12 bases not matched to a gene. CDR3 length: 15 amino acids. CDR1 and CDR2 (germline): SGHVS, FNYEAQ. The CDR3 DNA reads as TGTGCCAGCAGCACCAGCGGGAGGCCCCAAGAGGAGCAGTACTTC. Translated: CASSTSGRPQEEQYF.

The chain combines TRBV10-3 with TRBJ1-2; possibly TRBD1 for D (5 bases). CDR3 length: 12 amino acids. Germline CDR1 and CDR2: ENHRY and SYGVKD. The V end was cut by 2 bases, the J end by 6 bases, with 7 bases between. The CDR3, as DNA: TGTGCCATCAGTGAGCGGGGGGATGGCTACACCTTC. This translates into CAISERGDGYTF.

Here the CDR3 DNA reads TGTGCCAGCCGGGAGGCGGGTCACTCTGGAAACACCATATATTTT. It yields the protein CASREAGHSGNTIYF. This chain uses TRBV19 with TRBJ1-3; D remains unclear. Trimming shortened V by 9 bases and J by 0 bases, and 15 bases separated the two germline ends. The V gene's germline CDR1 is LNHDA and CDR2 SQIVND (reference sequence). The CDR3 contains 15 residues. Combining the CDR3 with reference TRBV19 and TRBJ1-3 gives the whole variable domain DGGITQSPKYLFRKEGQNVTLSCEQNLNHDAMYWYRQDPGQGLRLIYYSQIVNDFQKGDIAEGYSVSREKKESFPLTVTSAQKNPTAFYLCASREAGHSGNTIYFGEGSWLTVV.

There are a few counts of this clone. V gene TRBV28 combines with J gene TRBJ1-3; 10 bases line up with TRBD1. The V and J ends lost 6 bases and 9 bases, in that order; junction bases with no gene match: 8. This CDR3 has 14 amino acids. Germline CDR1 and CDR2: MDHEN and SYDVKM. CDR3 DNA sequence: TGTGCCAGCAGGAAACCCGGGACAGGGGCCACCATATATTTT. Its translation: CASRKPGTGATIYF.

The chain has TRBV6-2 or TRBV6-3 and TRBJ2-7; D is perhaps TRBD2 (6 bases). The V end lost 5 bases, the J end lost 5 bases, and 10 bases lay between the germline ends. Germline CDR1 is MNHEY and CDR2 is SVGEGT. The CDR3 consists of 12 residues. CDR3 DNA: TGTGCCAGCAGTGCGACTAGTAACGAGCAGTACTTC. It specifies CASSATSNEQYF.

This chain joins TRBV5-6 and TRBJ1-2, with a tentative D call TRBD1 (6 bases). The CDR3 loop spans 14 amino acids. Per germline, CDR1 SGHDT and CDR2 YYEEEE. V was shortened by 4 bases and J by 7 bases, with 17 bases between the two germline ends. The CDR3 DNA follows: TGTGCCAGCAGCCCCTTTTCAGGGGTTGTTGGCTACACCTTC. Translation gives CASSPFSGVVGYTF.

The CDR3, as DNA: TGTGCCAGTAGTCCAACAGGGCCGACAATATGGCAGCCCCAGCATTTT. This translates into CASSPTGPTIWQPQHF. The chain carries TRBV19 and TRBJ1-5, with D possibly matching TRBD1 (6 bases). This CDR3 is built from 16 residues. The germline V gene has CDR1 LNHDA and CDR2 SQIVND (reference sequence). Trimming left V 5 bases short and J 7 bases short, with 21 bases between.

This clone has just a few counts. CDR3 nucleotide sequence: TGTGCCAGCGGATCCCAGGGGGTTGGAAACACCATATATTTT. Its translation is CASGSQGVGNTIYF. The chain joins TRBV5-4 to TRBJ1-3; 7 nucleotides line up with TRBD1. The CDR3 sequence is 14 residues long. V lost 7 bases and J lost 3; bases outside the gene matches: 7. Germline V gives CDR1 SGHNT, CDR2 YYREEE (reference sequence).

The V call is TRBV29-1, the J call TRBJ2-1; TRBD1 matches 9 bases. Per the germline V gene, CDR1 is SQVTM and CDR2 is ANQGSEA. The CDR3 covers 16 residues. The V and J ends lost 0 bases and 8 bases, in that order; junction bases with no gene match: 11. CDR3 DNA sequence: TGCAGCGTTGAAGATACCGGACAGGGGCAGCGCGATGAGCAGTTCTTC. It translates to CSVEDTGQGQRDEQFF.

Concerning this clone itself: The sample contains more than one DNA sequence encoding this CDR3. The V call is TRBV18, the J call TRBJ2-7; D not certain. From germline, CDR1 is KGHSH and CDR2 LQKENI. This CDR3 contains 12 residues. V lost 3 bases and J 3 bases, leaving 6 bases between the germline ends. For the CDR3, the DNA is TGTGCCAGCTCACCGGAGATCTACGAGCAGTACTTC. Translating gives CASSPEIYEQYF.

In DNA, the CDR3 is TGTGCCAGCAGCCAAAAGGGGAACCTAGCGGGAGTTTACGAGCAGTACTTC. It translates to CASSQKGNLAGVYEQYF. This chain links TRBV3-1 (or the pseudogene TRBV3-2) with TRBJ2-7, with 10 bases matching TRBD2. V lost 2 bases, J lost 4 bases, and 11 bases stayed unmatched. Germline CDR1 is LGHDT and CDR2 is YNNKEL (reference sequence). The CDR3 runs to 17 residues.